This note documents a single T cell receptor beta chain sequence. The data stem from a study of blood T cell repertoires in COVID-19. As for the study in general: The United States, Italy and Spain provided the acute and convalescent COVID-19 samples. T cells, B-cell-depleted T cells, or PBMCs provided the cDNA or gDNA that served as material.

How the authors handled the data: Nucleated cell counts were estimated from reference gene primer amplification. TCRdb's table, derived via immunoSEQ multiplex PCR, lists solely in-frame clones and lacks some. Clone size and V and J calls were adopted from that table, with D and trimming inferred from the DNA. The sample lists hundreds of thousands of clones, 80% to 90% occurring once. Trimming cost V 1 base and J 5 bases, with 14 bases left between them. The CDR3 consists of 15 residues. Germline lookup yields CDR1 KGHSH and CDR2 LQKENI. This clonotype was obtained from a woman at least 80 years old with acute or convalescent COVID-19. This chain uses TRBV18 with TRBJ1-1, with D possibly TRBD1 on 5 matching bases. The source material was peripheral blood. The CDR3: CASSPRDVAGTEAFF. The DNA for the CDR3 is TGTGCCAGCTCACCACGGGACGTAGCGGGAACTGAAGCTTTCTTT. Using reference TRBV18 and TRBJ1-1 for the parts outside the CDR3, the full variable domain is NAGVMQNPRHLVRRRGQEARLRCSPMKGHSHVYWYRQLPEEGLKFMVYLQKENIIDESGMPKERFSAEFPKEGPSILRIQQVVRGDSAAYFCASSPRDVAGTEAFFGQGTRLTVV.